These 22 T cell receptor beta chains share one sample of origin, sequenced in a study of cytomegalovirus exposure and HLA in healthy donors. Primers: 60 Vbeta forward and 13 Jbeta reverse. Produced via immunoSEQ multiplex PCR; TCRdb's table is partial and in-frame only. The table records under 150,000 clones, approximately 80% of them present only once. The sequencing input was PBMCs. These receptors all come from a man younger than 35 in good health and CMV-seronegative.

This clone came up once. This chain joins TRBV14 and TRBJ2-2; D is uncertain. The CDR3 length is 15 residues. With 0 bases removed from V and 7 bases from J, the gap between germline ends came to 12 bases. Germline values: CDR1 SGHDN, CDR2 FVKESK. DNA for the CDR3: TGTGCCAGCAGCCAAGAGGAAACTATAAGCGGGGAGCTGTTTTTT. Translated, it gives CASSQEETISGELFF.

This chain links TRBV27 with TRBJ1-2; unclear D gene. CDR3 length: 13 amino acids. The ends were cut back, 2 bases at V and 3 bases at J, with 7 bases in the middle. Germline loops: CDR1 MNHEY, CDR2 SMNVEV (reference sequence). As DNA, the CDR3 is TGTGCCAGCAGTTTAGCAGTGGACTATGGCTACACCTTC. It yields the protein CASSLAVDYGYTF.

The CDR3 is CASRPEDEQFF. Here the CDR3 DNA reads TGTGCCAGCAGGCCCGAGGATGAGCAGTTCTTC. This chain links TRBV7-9 with TRBJ2-1; no clear D. V lost 6 bases and J 8 bases, leaving 8 bases between the germline ends. The germline V gene has CDR1 SEHNR and CDR2 FQNEAQ (reference sequence). This CDR3 comprises 11 residues.

This sequence joins TRBV7-9 and TRBJ2-7; 14 nucleotides align to TRBD2. V dropped 5 bases and J dropped 3; count of bases not matched to a gene: 12. CDR3 length: 18 amino acids. Germline assignment: CDR1 SEHNR and CDR2 FQNEAQ (reference sequence). This CDR3 reads CASSRTSGGPGPFYEQYF. The CDR3 coding sequence is TGTGCCAGCAGCCGGACTAGCGGGGGGCCGGGGCCATTCTACGAGCAGTACTTC.

This clone is a singleton in its sample. The chain has TRBV6-1 and TRBJ2-7; 7 bases agree with TRBD1. The junction had 3 bases not matched to a gene; V was cut back by 6 bases and J by 4 bases. The CDR3 covers 12 residues. Per germline, CDR1 MNHNS and CDR2 SASEGT. CDR3 residues: CASRTGIYEQYF. The DNA of the CDR3 is TGTGCCAGCAGGACAGGGATTTACGAGCAGTACTTC.

The V and J genes are TRBV9 and TRBJ1-2; maybe TRBD1 (6 bases). V was clipped by 3 bases and J by 6 bases, with 15 bases between them. Germline CDR1 and CDR2: SGDLS and YYNGEE. The CDR3 loop spans 14 amino acids. CDR3 sequence (DNA): TGTGCCAGCAGCGCCATGACAGGCCTAGATGGCTACACCTTC. It specifies CASSAMTGLDGYTF.

The CDR3 sequence is CASSDRDRGLVEAFF. The CDR3 nucleotides are TGTGCCAGCAGTGACCGGGACAGGGGGCTGGTTGAAGCTTTCTTT. The V gene is TRBV6-1, the J gene TRBJ1-1; 12 bases match TRBD1. The CDR3 sequence is 15 residues long. With 3 bases clipped from V and 7 bases from J, the junction kept 6 bases outside the gene matches. Germline lookup yields CDR1 MNHNS and CDR2 SASEGT.

The chain links TRBV6-5 to TRBJ1-3, with a weak D call TRBD1 (5 bases). Germline V gives CDR1 MNHEY, CDR2 SVGAGI. V lost 5 bases and J 0 bases, leaving 8 bases between the germline ends. The CDR3 covers 14 residues. The CDR3: CASSQTDSGNTIYF. CDR3 nucleotide sequence: TGTGCCAGCAGTCAGACAGACTCTGGAAACACCATATATTTT.

The rearrangement joins TRBV7-2 to TRBJ1-5; 7 nucleotides agree with TRBD1. Per the germline V gene, CDR1 is SGHTA and CDR2 is FQGNSA. The CDR3 spans 18 residues. Unmatched junction bases numbered 24, after V lost 5 bases and J lost 11 bases. CDR3: CASSRIGKEGGSRVAQHF. The CDR3 nucleotides are TGTGCCAGCAGCCGTATCGGAAAGGAAGGGGGCTCCAGAGTGGCCCAGCATTTT.

The chain links TRBV11-1 to TRBJ2-7; D is unclear. The V gene lost 1 base and the J gene lost 1 base, with 5 bases spanning the gap. Looked up from germline, CDR1 is SGHAT and CDR2 is FQDESV (reference sequence). The CDR3 length is 13 residues. The CDR3 DNA is TGTGCCAGCAGCTTAGGCGGTTCCTACGAGCAGTACTTC. This encodes CASSLGGSYEQYF.

The genes are TRBV7-8 and TRBJ1-1; D is perhaps TRBD1 (6 bases). The length of the CDR3 is 16 residues. Trimming took 1 base from V and 1 from J, leaving 13 bases between them. Germline V gene sequence: CDR1 SGHVS, CDR2 FQNEAQ. CDR3 in amino acids: CASSLGQGLSNTEAFF. The CDR3 coding sequence is TGTGCCAGCAGCTTAGGGCAGGGGCTCTCGAACACTGAAGCTTTCTTT.

J is TRBJ1-1 and V is TRBV10-3; D not certain. This CDR3 has 13 amino acids. In germline, CDR1 is ENHRY, CDR2 SYGVKD. V was pared by 10 bases and J by 0 bases, with 12 bases between. CDR3 coding DNA: TGTGCCACAAGAGCGCAAATGAACACTGAAGCTTTCTTT. Translation gives CATRAQMNTEAFF.

This clone was seen only a few times. This chain links TRBV5-6 with TRBJ2-6; D possibly corresponds to TRBD2 (5 bases). Germline values: CDR1 SGHDT, CDR2 YYEEEE. This CDR3 is 15 amino acids long. V was trimmed by 0 bases and J by 4 bases, leaving 8 bases between them. The CDR3 loop reads CASSLERWGANVLTF. The CDR3 nucleotides read TGTGCCAGCAGCTTGGAGCGGTGGGGGGCCAACGTCCTGACTTTC.

To note about this clone: One junction end does not reproduce the germline sequence, and a read error may be involved. The genes are TRBV7-9 and TRBJ2-7; D ambiguous. CDR3 size: 12 residues. Germline CDR1 is SEHNR and CDR2 is FQNEAQ (reference sequence). CDR3 loop: CSSSPLVYEQYF. The CDR3, as DNA: TGTTCCAGCAGCCCCCTCGTTTACGAGCAGTACTTC.

V is TRBV7-2 and J is TRBJ2-3; 9 bases map to TRBD2. J gave up 0 bases and V 6 bases, and 4 bases lay outside the gene matches. CDR1 is SGHTA, CDR2 FQGNSA, per germline. The CDR3 is 15 residues long. CDR3 DNA sequence: TGTGCCAGCAGGGGACTAGCCCCCAGCACAGATACGCAGTATTTT. It yields the protein CASRGLAPSTDTQYF. Filled out from reference TRBV7-2 and TRBJ2-3, the complete variable domain reads GAGVSQSPSNKVTEKGKDVELRCDPISGHTALYWYRQSLGQGLEFLIYFQGNSAPDKSGLPSDRFSAERTGGSVSTLTIQRTQQEDSAVYLCASRGLAPSTDTQYFGPGTRLTVL.

This clone was recorded once. The rearrangement links TRBV7-9 to TRBJ2-7; 7 bases agree with TRBD1. The CDR3 spans 15 residues. Germline V gene lookup returns CDR1 SEHNR and CDR2 FQNEAQ (reference sequence). The junction had 8 bases not matched to a gene; V was cut back by 5 bases and J by 1 base. CDR3 nucleotide sequence: TGTGCCAGCAGCGATCCCGGGACAGCTTCCTACGAGCAGTACTTC. It yields the protein CASSDPGTASYEQYF. Looking up the rest from reference TRBV7-9 and TRBJ2-7 gives the full variable domain: DTGVSQNPRHKITKRGQNVTFRCDPISEHNRLYWYRQTLGQGPEFLTYFQNEAQLEKSRLLSDRFSAERPKGSFSTLEIQRTEQGDSAMYLCASSDPGTASYEQYFGPGTRLTVT.

A note on this clone: The junction shows a germline mismatch at one end, possibly a read error. The gene calls are TRBV5-1 and TRBJ1-2; possible D gene TRBD1, 5 bases. CDR1 is SGHRS, CDR2 YFSETQ, per germline. The CDR3 has 13 residues. The DNA of the CDR3 is TGCGCCAGCAGCCCATGGACAATAGATGGCTGCACCTTC. This gives the protein CASSPWTIDGCTF.

The chain joins TRBV7-6 to TRBJ2-3; the match to TRBD2 covers 12 bases. Germline CDR1 and CDR2: SGHVS and FNYEAQ. CDR3 length equals 17 residues. J was trimmed by 2 bases and V by 5 bases; bases with no gene match: 8. The CDR3 region has the DNA TGTGCCAGCAGCCTCCCGACTAGCGGGGGCACCACAGATACGCAGTATTTT. This translates into CASSLPTSGGTTDTQYF.

The rearrangement joins TRBV7-9 to TRBJ1-5; TRBD1 agrees at 8 bases. The CDR3 is 17 amino acids. The germline V gene has CDR1 SEHNR and CDR2 FQNEAQ (reference sequence). V shed 1 base and J 2 bases; nucleotides not matched to a gene: 7. DNA for the CDR3: TGTGCCAGCAGCTTAGGGACAGGGACTTCGGGCAATCAGCCCCAGCATTTT. It is translated as CASSLGTGTSGNQPQHF.

V is TRBV29-1 and J is TRBJ1-1, with D unclear. Germline CDR1 and CDR2: SQVTM and ANQGSEA. With 6 bases removed from V and 0 bases from J, the gap between germline ends came to 14 bases. The CDR3 covers 14 residues. CDR3 loop: CSVEKGLLNTEAFF. CDR3 nucleotides: TGCAGCGTCGAAAAAGGACTCTTGAACACTGAAGCTTTCTTT.

CDR3 in amino acids: CASSQDTTGSNQPQHF. In DNA, the CDR3 is TGCGCCAGCAGCCAAGATACCACAGGGAGCAATCAGCCCCAGCATTTT. The chain recombines TRBV4-1 with TRBJ1-5; the D gene is possibly TRBD1 (6 bases). Trimming removed 0 bases from V and 1 base from J, with 10 bases in between. Germline loops: CDR1 MGHRA, CDR2 YSYEKL. This CDR3 spans 16 amino acids.

The V gene is TRBV6-1, the J gene TRBJ1-2; 7 bases line up with TRBD1. From germline, CDR1 is MNHNS and CDR2 SASEGT. The CDR3 consists of 14 residues. V was pared by 10 bases and J by 4 bases, with 12 bases of the junction left unmatched. The CDR3: CATTGTAGSYGYTF. The CDR3 DNA sequence: TGTGCCACCACGGGGACAGCAGGGAGCTATGGCTACACCTTC.